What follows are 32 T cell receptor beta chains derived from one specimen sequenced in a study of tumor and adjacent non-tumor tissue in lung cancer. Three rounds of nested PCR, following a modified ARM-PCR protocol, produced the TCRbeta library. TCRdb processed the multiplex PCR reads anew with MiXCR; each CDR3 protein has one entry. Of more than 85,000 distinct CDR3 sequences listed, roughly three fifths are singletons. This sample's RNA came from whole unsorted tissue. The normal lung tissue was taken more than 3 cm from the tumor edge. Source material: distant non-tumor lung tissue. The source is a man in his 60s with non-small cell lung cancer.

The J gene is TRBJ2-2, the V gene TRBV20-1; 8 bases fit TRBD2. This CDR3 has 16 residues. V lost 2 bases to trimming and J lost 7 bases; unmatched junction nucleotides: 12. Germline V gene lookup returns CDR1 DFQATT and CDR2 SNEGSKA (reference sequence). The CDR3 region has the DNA TGCAGTGCTAGACAATCCCGGACTAGCAGAATCGGGGAGCTGTTTTTT. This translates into CSARQSRTSRIGELFF.

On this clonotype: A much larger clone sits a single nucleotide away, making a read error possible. In nucleotides, the CDR3 is TGTGCCAGCAGTTCCGGGATACATAACACCGGGGAGCTGTTTTTT. Its translation is CASSSGIHNTGELFF. The genes are TRBV6-1 and TRBJ2-2; possible D gene TRBD2, 5 bases. V was pared by 5 bases and J by 2 bases, with 12 bases between. The V gene's germline CDR1 is MNHNS and CDR2 SASEGT. The CDR3 is 15 amino acids.

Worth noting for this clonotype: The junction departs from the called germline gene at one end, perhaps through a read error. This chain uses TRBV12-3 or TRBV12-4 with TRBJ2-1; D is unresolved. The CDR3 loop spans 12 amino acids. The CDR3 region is CVSSFVRDEQFF. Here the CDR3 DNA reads TGTGTCAGCAGTTTTGTTAGGGATGAGCAGTTCTTC.

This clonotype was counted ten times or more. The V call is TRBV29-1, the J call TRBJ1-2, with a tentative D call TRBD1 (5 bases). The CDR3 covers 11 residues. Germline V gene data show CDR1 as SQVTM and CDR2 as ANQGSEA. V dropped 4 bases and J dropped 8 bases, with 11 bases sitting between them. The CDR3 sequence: CSVGGTLGYTF. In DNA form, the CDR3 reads TGCAGCGTTGGGGGCACCCTAGGCTACACCTTC. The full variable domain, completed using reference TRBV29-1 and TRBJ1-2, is SAVISQKPSRDICQRGTSLTIQCQVDSQVTMMFWYRQQPGQSLTLIATANQGSEATYESGFVIDKFPISRPNLTFSTLTVSNMSPEDSSIYLCSVGGTLGYTFGSGTRLTVV.

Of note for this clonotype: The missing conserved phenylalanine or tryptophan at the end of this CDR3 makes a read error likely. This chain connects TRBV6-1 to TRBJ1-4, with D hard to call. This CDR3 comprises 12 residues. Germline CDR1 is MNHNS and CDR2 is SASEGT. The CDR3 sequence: CVSTKAREKLFS. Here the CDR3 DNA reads TGTGTCAGCACTAAAGCAAGAGAAAAACTGTTTTCT.

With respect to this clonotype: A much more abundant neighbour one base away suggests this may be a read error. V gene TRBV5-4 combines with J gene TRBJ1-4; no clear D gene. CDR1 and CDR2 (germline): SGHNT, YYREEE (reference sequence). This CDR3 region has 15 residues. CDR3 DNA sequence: TGTACCAGCAGCCAGGAACCCGGCCCTACCGAAAAACTGTTTTTT. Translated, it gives CTSSQEPGPTEKLFF.

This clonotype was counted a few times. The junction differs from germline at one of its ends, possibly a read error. The CDR3 DNA reads TGCAGTACTAGAGAAGGGGCCTATAATTCACCCCTCCACTTT. Its translation is CSTREGAYNSPLHF. The chain carries TRBV20-1 and TRBJ1-6; D perhaps matches TRBD1 (5 bases). The germline V gene encodes CDR1 DFQATT and CDR2 SNEGSKA (reference sequence). The CDR3 contains 14 residues.

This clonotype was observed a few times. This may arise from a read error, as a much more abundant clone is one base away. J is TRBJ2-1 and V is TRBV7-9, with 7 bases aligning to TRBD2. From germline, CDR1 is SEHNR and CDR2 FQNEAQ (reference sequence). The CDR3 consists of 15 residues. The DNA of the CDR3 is TGTGCCAGCAGCATAGCGGGCAGCTCCTACAATGAGCAGTTCTTC. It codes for CASSIAGSSYNEQFF.

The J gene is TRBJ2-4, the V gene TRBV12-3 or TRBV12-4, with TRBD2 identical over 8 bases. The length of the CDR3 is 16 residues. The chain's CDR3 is CVISFGAGGAKNIQYF. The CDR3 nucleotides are TGTGTCATCAGTTTCGGGGCGGGGGGAGCCAAAAACATTCAGTACTTC.

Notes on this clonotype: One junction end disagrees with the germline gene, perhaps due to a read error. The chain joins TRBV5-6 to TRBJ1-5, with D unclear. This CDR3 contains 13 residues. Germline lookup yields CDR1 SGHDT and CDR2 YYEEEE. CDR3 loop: CATSFRRNKPQHF. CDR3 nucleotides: TGTGCCACCAGCTTTCGGAGAAATAAGCCCCAGCATTTT.

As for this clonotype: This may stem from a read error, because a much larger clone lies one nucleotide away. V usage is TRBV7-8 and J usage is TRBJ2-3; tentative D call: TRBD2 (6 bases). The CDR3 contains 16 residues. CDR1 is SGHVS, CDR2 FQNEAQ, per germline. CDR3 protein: CASSTSWRGSTDTRYF. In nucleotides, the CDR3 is TGTGCCAGCAGCACCTCTTGGAGGGGAAGCACAGATACGCGGTATTTT.

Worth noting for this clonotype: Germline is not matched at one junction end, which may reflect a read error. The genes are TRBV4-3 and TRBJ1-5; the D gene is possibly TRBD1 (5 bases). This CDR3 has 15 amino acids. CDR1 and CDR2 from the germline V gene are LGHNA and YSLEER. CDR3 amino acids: CASSQNEGRNQPQHF. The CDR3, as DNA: TGCGCCAGTAGCCAAAACGAGGGGAGGAATCAGCCCCAGCATTTT.

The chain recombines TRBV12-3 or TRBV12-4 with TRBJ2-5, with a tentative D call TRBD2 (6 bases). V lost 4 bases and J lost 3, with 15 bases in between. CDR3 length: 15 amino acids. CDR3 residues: CASSSWIGGKETQYF. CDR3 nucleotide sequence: TGTGCCAGCAGTTCGTGGATTGGCGGGAAAGAGACCCAGTACTTC.

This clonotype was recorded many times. DNA of the CDR3: TGTGCCAGCAGCTTGGCGATAGCGGGAGGGCAAGAGACCCAGTACTTC. This translates into CASSLAIAGGQETQYF. The genes are TRBV5-4 and TRBJ2-5, with 11 nucleotides matching TRBD2. The V and J ends lost 0 bases and 2 bases, in that order; junction bases with no gene match: 3. The CDR3 extends over 16 amino acids. From germline, CDR1 is SGHNT and CDR2 YYREEE (reference sequence).

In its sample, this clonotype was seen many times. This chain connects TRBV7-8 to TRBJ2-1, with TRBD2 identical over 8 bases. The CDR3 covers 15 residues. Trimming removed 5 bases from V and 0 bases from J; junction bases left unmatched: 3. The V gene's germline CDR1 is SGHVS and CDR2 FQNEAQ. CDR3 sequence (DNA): TGTGCCAGCAGCACAAGCGGGAGCTCCTACAATGAGCAGTTCTTC. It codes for CASSTSGSSYNEQFF.

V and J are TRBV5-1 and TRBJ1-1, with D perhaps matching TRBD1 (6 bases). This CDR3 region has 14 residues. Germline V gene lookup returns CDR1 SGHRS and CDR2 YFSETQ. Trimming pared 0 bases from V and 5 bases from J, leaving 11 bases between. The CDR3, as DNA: TGCGCCAGCAGCTTGGGACAGGCGAGGACTGAAGCTTTCTTT. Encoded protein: CASSLGQARTEAFF.

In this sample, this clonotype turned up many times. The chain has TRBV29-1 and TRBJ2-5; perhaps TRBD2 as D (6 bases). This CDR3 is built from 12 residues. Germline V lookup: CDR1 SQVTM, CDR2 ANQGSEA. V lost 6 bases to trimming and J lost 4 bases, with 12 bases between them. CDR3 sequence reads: CSVDGGSETQYF. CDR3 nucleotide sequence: TGCAGCGTGGATGGGGGGTCAGAGACCCAGTACTTC. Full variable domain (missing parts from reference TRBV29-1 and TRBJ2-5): SAVISQKPSRDICQRGTSLTIQCQVDSQVTMMFWYRQQPGQSLTLIATANQGSEATYESGFVIDKFPISRPNLTFSTLTVSNMSPEDSSIYLCSVDGGSETQYFGPGTRLLVL.

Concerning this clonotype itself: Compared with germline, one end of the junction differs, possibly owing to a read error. CDR3 sequence (DNA): TGTGCCGGCAAGCCCCAGGGGAACTCCTACGAACAGTACTTC. It is translated as CAGKPQGNSYEQYF. The V call is TRBV6-2 or TRBV6-3, the J call TRBJ2-7; D might be TRBD1 (6 bases). The CDR3 extends over 14 amino acids. From germline, CDR1 is MNHEY and CDR2 SVGEGT.

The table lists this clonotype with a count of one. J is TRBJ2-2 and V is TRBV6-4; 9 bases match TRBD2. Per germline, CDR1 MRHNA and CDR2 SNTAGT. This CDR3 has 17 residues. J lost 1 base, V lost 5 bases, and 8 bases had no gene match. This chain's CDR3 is CASSRISGGVNTGELFF. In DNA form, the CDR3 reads TGTGCCAGCAGTCGGATTAGCGGGGGAGTGAACACCGGGGAGCTGTTTTTT.

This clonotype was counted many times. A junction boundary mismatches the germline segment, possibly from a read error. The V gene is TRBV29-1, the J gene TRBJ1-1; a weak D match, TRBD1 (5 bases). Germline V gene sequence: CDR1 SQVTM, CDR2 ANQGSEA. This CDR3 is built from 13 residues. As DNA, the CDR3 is TGCAGCGTCTCTATAGGGGCAAACACTGAAGCTCTCTTT. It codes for CSVSIGANTEALF. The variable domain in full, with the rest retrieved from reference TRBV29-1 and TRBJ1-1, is SAVISQKPSRDICQRGTSLTIQCQVDSQVTMMFWYRQQPGQSLTLIATANQGSEATYESGFVIDKFPISRPNLTFSTLTVSNMSPEDSSIYLCSVSIGANTEALFGQGTRLTVV.

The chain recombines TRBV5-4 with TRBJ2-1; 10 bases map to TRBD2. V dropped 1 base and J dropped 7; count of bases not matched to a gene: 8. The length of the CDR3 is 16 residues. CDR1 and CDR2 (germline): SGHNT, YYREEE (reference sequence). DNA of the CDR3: TGTGCCAGCAGCTTGACCATAGCGGGGGGCAATAATGAGCAGTTCTTC. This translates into CASSLTIAGGNNEQFF.

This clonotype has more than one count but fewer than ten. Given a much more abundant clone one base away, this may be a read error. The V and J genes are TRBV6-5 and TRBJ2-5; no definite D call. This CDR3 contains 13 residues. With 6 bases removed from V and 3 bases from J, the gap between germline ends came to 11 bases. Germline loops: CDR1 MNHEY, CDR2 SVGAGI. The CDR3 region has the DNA TGTGCCAGCAGGGTGAGCAGAAAAGAGACCCAGTACTTC. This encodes CASRVSRKETQYF.

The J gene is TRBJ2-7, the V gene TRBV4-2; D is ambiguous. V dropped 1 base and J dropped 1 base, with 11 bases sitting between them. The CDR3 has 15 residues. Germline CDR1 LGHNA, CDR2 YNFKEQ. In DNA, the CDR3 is TGTGCCAGCAGCCAAGCGGTGAGCGTTTCCTACGAGCAGTACTTC. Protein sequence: CASSQAVSVSYEQYF.

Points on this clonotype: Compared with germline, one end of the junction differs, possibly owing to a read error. The CDR3 protein is CASSQSGGARWDTQYF. CDR3 in DNA: TGCGCCAGCAGCCAATCAGGGGGAGCCAGATGGGATACGCAATATTTT. The V gene is TRBV4-3, the J gene TRBJ2-3, with TRBD1 identical over 7 bases. There are 16 residues in the CDR3. Germline V CDR1 and CDR2: LGHNA, YSLEER.

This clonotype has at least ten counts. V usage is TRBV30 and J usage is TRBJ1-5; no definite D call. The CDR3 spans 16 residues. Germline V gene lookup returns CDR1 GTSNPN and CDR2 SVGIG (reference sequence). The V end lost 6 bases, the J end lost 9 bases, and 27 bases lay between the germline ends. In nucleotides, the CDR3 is TGTGCCTGCCGTGGCGGCAGTGGCAGGCCCGGATCGCCCCAGCATTTT. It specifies CACRGGSGRPGSPQHF.

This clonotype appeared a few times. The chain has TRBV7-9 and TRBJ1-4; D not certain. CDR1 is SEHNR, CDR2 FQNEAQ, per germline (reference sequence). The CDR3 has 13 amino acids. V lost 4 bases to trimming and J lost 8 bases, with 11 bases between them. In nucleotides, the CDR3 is TGTGCCAGCAGCTCGACCCTAGGAGAAAAACTGTTTTTT. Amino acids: CASSSTLGEKLFF.

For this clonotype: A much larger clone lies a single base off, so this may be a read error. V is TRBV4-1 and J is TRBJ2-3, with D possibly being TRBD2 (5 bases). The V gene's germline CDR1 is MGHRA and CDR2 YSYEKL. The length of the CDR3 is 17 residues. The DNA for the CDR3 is TGCGCCAGCAGCCAAGCGGCCGGGTCCCCTAGCATAGATACGCAGTATTTT. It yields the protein CASSQAAGSPSIDTQYF.

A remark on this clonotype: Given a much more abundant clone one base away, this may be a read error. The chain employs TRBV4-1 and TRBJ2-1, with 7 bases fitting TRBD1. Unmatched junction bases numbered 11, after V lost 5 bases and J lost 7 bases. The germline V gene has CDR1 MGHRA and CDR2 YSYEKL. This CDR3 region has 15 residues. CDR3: CASSKTGSPGNEQFF. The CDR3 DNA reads TGCGCCAGCAGCAAGACAGGGTCCCCGGGTAATGAGCAGTTCTTC.

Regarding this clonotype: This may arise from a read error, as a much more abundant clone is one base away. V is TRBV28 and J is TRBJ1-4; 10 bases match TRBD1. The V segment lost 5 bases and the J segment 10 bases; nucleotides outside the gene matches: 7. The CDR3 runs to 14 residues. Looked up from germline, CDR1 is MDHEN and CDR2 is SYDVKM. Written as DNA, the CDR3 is TGTGCCAGCAGTCTCGACAGGGGGCGTGGAAAACTGTTTTTT. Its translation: CASSLDRGRGKLFF.

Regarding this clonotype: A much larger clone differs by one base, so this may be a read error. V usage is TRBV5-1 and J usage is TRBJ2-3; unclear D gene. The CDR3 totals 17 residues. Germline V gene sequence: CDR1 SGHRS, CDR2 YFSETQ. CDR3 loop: CTSSLVEGSQRTDTQYF. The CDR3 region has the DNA TGCACCAGCAGCTTGGTAGAAGGGTCTCAACGCACAGATACGCAGTATTTT. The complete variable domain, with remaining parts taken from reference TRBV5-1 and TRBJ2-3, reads KAGVTQTPRYLIKTRGQQVTLSCSPISGHRSVSWYQQTPGQGLQFLFEYFSETQRNKGNFPGRFSGRQFSNSRSEMNVSTLELGDSALYLCTSSLVEGSQRTDTQYFGPGTRLTVL.

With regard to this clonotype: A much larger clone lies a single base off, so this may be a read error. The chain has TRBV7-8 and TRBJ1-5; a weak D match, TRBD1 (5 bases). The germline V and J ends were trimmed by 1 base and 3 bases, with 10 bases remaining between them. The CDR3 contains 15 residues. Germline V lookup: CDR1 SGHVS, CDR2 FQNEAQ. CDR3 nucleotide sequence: TGTGCCAGCAGCTTAGTGACAGTTTACAATCAGCCCCAGCATTTT. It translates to CASSLVTVYNQPQHF.

The CDR3 loop reads CASSPGTGVYQETQYF. The CDR3 region has the DNA TGTGCCAGCAGCCCCGGGACAGGGGTGTATCAGGAGACCCAGTACTTC. The chain couples TRBV7-6 to TRBJ2-5; 10 bases map to TRBD1. With V trimmed by 5 bases and J by 5 bases, 11 bases remained unmatched. The CDR3 has 16 residues. Per germline, CDR1 SGHVS and CDR2 FNYEAQ.